A selection of T cell receptor beta chains follows, all from one sample in a study of T cells after yellow fever vaccination. Via MiXCR, TCRdb re-called the 5' RACE reads, giving one row per CDR3 protein. This sample yields about 110,000 distinct CDR3 sequences, of which 7.5% to 9.5% are seen a single time; about 25% belongs to the top ten. Sequenced here: CD8+ T cells sorted from PBMCs, sampled 45 days after the yellow fever booster vaccination. The receptors come from a man aged 25-40 years who received the YFV17D yellow fever vaccine. Each CDR3 is given with its conserved first and last residue. The D gene is left open where the match is weak. Clone sizes are given selectively: once, few, many, or a class where the clone is expanded.

j_gene	v_gene	abundance	d_gene	CDR3nt	CDR3aa
TRBJ2-2	TRBV2	many	-	TGTGCCAGCAGCGCCAGGGGCGGGGAGCTGTTTTTT	CASSARGGELFF
TRBJ2-7	TRBV20-1	many	TRBD2	TGCAGTGCTAAAGGGACTAGCGGGAGGTCCTCCTACGAGCAGTACTTC	CSAKGTSGRSSYEQYF
TRBJ2-3	TRBV7-6	many	-	TGTGCCAGCAGCTTGGAAGCGGCGAGCACAGATACGCAGTATTTT	CASSLEAASTDTQYF
TRBJ2-3	TRBV20-1	many	TRBD2	TGCAGTGCTCCCGGACTAGCGGGAGTTGAAGATACGCAGTATTTT	CSAPGLAGVEDTQYF
TRBJ2-7	TRBV7-2	many	-	TGTGCCAGCAGCTTTATCACGCCCGTCTCCTACGAGCAGTACTTC	CASSFITPVSYEQYF
TRBJ2-1	TRBV29-1	many	-	TGCAGCGTTGAATTTGCAGTTCGGGCGGAGCTCAATGAGCAGTTCTTC	CSVEFAVRAELNEQFF
TRBJ2-7	TRBV2	many	-	TGTGCCAGCGGACCAAACGGGAACGAGCAGTACTTC	CASGPNGNEQYF
TRBJ2-3	TRBV12-3/TRBV12-4	many	-	TGTGCCAGCAGAATGAGCGGATCAAGCACAGATACGCAGTATTTT	CASRMSGSSTDTQYF
TRBJ2-1	TRBV19	many	TRBD1	TGTGCCAGTGAAGCCGGGACAGAGGCATACAATGAGCAGTTCTTC	CASEAGTEAYNEQFF
TRBJ2-2	TRBV4-3	-	TRBD1	TGCGCCAGCAGCCAAGACGGGGCAGGGGGAACCGGGGAGCTGTTTTTT	CASSQDGAGGTGELFF
TRBJ2-3	TRBV7-6	few	TRBD2	TGTGCCAGCAGCCAGGCCCCTAGTAGCGGGAGGGCCCCAGATACGCAGTATTTT	CASSQAPSSGRAPDTQYF
TRBJ2-1	TRBV5-1	many	TRBD2	TGCGCCAGCAGCTTGTCCCTAGCGGGGACCAATGAGCAGTTCTTC	CASSLSLAGTNEQFF
TRBJ2-7	TRBV27	few	TRBD2	TGTGCCAGCAGTTTATCGATTGGGCGGCGGGAGGGCCGCTACGAGCAGTACTTC	CASSLSIGRREGRYEQYF
TRBJ2-5	TRBV12-3/TRBV12-4	many	TRBD2	TGTGCCAGCAGTTTACAGGCTAGCGGGGGGGGGACCCAGTACTTC	CASSLQASGGGTQYF
TRBJ2-7	TRBV29-1	many	-	TGCAGCGTTGCCCCCGGGGCCGAGCAGTACTTC	CSVAPGAEQYF
TRBJ2-1	TRBV10-1	-	TRBD2	TGCGCCAGCAGTGGCGGGGTAAGCGGGAGGCCGGGCAATGAGCAGTTCTTC	CASSGGVSGRPGNEQFF
TRBJ2-7	TRBV4-3	many	-	TGCGCCAGCAGCGCTGTTTTTGGCTCCTACGAGCAGTACTTC	CASSAVFGSYEQYF
TRBJ2-1	TRBV20-1	many	TRBD2	TGCAGTGCTAGAAGCGGGAGCTCCTACAATGAGCAGTTCTTC	CSARSGSSYNEQFF
TRBJ1-4	TRBV7-2	many	-	TGTGCCAGCAGCTCCCTGGGGAGCCTAGGTGAAAAACTGTTTTTT	CASSSLGSLGEKLFF
TRBJ1-4	TRBV29-1	many	-	TGCAGCGTTCCCGTAGGGGGAAAACTGTTTTTT	CSVPVGGKLFF
TRBJ2-2	TRBV14	many	-	TGTGCCAGCAGCACGTGGGGCCCCGGGGAGCTGTTTTTT	CASSTWGPGELFF
TRBJ2-1	TRBV20-1	many	-	TGCAGTGCTAGAGACCGGGGGGGGACAGCCTTCTACAATGAGCAGTTCTTC	CSARDRGGTAFYNEQFF
TRBJ2-3	TRBV4-3	many	-	TGCGCCAGCAGCCAAAACCTCGGTGGGCACGGGGGGTATTTT	CASSQNLGGHGGYF
TRBJ2-6	TRBV12-3/TRBV12-4	many	-	TGTGCCAGCAGTTTTAGGGAGCTTGGGGCCAACGTCCTGACTTTC	CASSFRELGANVLTF
TRBJ2-7	TRBV5-1	many	TRBD2	TGCGCCAGCAGCTTGGGGAGCGGGATCCCCTACGAGCAGTACTTC	CASSLGSGIPYEQYF
TRBJ2-1	TRBV9	few	-	TGTGCCAGCAGCAAGACTAGTTTCAGGGGTGAGCAGTTCTTC	CASSKTSFRGEQFF
TRBJ2-3	TRBV2	-	TRBD2	TGTGCCAGCCCAACTAGCGGGGGCCACTACACAGATACGCAGTATTTT	CASPTSGGHYTDTQYF
TRBJ2-5	TRBV6-5	many	-	TGTGCCAGCACTATAGGGGGGGGGCCCCAAGAGACCCAGTACTTC	CASTIGGGPQETQYF
TRBJ2-1	TRBV5-1	many	-	TGCGCCAGCAGCTTGGTTGGGGGAGGACCGAATGAGCAGTTCTTC	CASSLVGGGPNEQFF
TRBJ2-3	TRBV27	many	-	TGTGCCAGCAGTTTACTACGCACAGATACGCAGTATTTT	CASSLLRTDTQYF
TRBJ2-5	TRBV29-1	many	-	TGCAGCGTTCTCACTTCTAAGGGGGGGATCCAAGAGACCCAGTACTTC	CSVLTSKGGIQETQYF
TRBJ2-4	TRBV11-2	many	-	TGTGCCAGCAGCTTATGGGAGGCCAAAAACATTCAGTACTTC	CASSLWEAKNIQYF
TRBJ2-1	TRBV7-8	many	-	TGTGCCAGCAGCTTAGAAGCAGGGGGGTACTACAATGAGCAGTTCTTC	CASSLEAGGYYNEQFF
TRBJ2-3	TRBV7-7	many	-	TGTGCTAGCAGCTTGGGGGACTCTAGGGGAGATACGCAGTATTTT	CASSLGDSRGDTQYF
TRBJ2-7	TRBV6-2/TRBV6-3	few	-	TGTGCCAGCAGTTACGGGGCTAACGAGCAGTACTTC	CASSYGANEQYF
TRBJ2-1	TRBV7-6	many	TRBD2	TGTGCCAGCAGCCTCGGACTAGCGGGTTCTTTCGGCGATGAGCAGTTCTTC	CASSLGLAGSFGDEQFF
TRBJ2-1	TRBV27	many	-	TGTGCCAGCAGTTGGGGGAACCCCGGCTCCTACAATGAGCAGTTCTTC	CASSWGNPGSYNEQFF
TRBJ2-7	TRBV29-1	many	-	TGCAGCGTTGAAGGGCGGGATTTTTACGAGCAGTACTTC	CSVEGRDFYEQYF
TRBJ2-3	TRBV11-3	few	-	TGTGCCAGCAGCCTCCTGAGCGGGCCTGGGGATACGCAGTATTTT	CASSLLSGPGDTQYF
TRBJ2-2	TRBV5-5	many	-	TGTGCCAGCAGCCACCCGGCCGGGGAGCTGTTTTTT	CASSHPAGELFF
TRBJ2-7	TRBV4-2	few	-	TGTGCCAGCAGCCCGGACGTTAGGACCCTAAGGGACCCCTACGAGCAGTACTTC	CASSPDVRTLRDPYEQYF
TRBJ2-1	TRBV6-2/TRBV6-3	-	-	TGTGCCAGCAGGGTCAACTCGGCCTACAATGAGCAGTTCTTC	CASRVNSAYNEQFF
TRBJ1-2	TRBV12-3/TRBV12-4	many	-	TGTGCCAGCAGTTTGAACAGGGCATATGGCTACACCTTC	CASSLNRAYGYTF
TRBJ2-1	TRBV12-3/TRBV12-4	many	-	TGTGCCAGCAGTTTAGAGGTGCGGGCCCAGTTCTTC	CASSLEVRAQFF
TRBJ2-7	TRBV7-9	-	-	TGTGCCAGCAGCCCCCAACACGGGGAACGCGAGCAGTACTTC	CASSPQHGEREQYF
TRBJ1-1	TRBV5-1	many	-	TGCGCCAGCAGCTTGAGGCCCGGGGCTGCCACTGAAGCTTTCTTT	CASSLRPGAATEAFF
TRBJ2-7	TRBV20-1	many	TRBD2	TGCAGTGCTAGAGATGGCGGAGTAGCGGGACCCTCCTACGAGCAGTACTTC	CSARDGGVAGPSYEQYF
TRBJ2-3	TRBV28	-	-	TGTGCCAGCAGTCCCCTCGGGGTGCTAAGCACAGATACGCAGTATTTT	CASSPLGVLSTDTQYF
TRBJ2-4	TRBV2	few	-	TGTGCCAGCGGCGAAAACATTCAGTACTTC	CASGENIQYF